The present T cell receptor (beta chain) was sequenced within a study of early T cells in non-severe SARS-CoV-2 infection. Background on the study: Bulk RNA isolated from unsorted whole blood underwent sequencing; chains were not paired.

This clonotype was picked up a small number of times. The CDR3 runs 13 residues. The V gene lost 2 bases and the J gene lost 4 bases, with 10 bases spanning the gap. Germline assignment: CDR1 GTSNPN and CDR2 SVGIG (reference sequence). Using its own MiXCR run on the 5' RACE reads, TCRdb lists one record per CDR3 protein. The table lists over 35,000 distinct CDR3 sequences, about 4.5% of them singletons. The chain recombines TRBV30 with TRBJ2-3; D is possibly TRBD1 or TRBD2 (5 bases each). This TCR was sampled from an adult who was a healthcare worker with PCR-confirmed SARS-CoV-2 infection or an uninfected control (not recorded which). Sequencing input: whole blood. CDR3 coding DNA: TGTGCCTGGAGTATTGGGGGTTCAGATACGCAGTATTTT. It is translated as CAWSIGGSDTQYF.